This TCR beta chain comes out of a study of cytomegalovirus exposure and HLA in healthy donors. About the research overall: Earlier work reported approximately 100 million unique TCR beta sequences from about 200 million T cells. General study points: Some V segments, TRBV6-2 and TRBV6-3 among them, were indistinguishable and were therefore excluded.

Remarks on this clone: Its cognate antigen is unknown.

V was pared by 7 bases and J by 6 bases, with 4 bases of the junction left unmatched. The germline CDR1 and CDR2 sequences are LNHNV and YYDKDF (reference sequence). This CDR3 spans 13 amino acids. 13 Jbeta primers and 60 Vbeta primers were used for the PCR. Sequencing used immunoSEQ multiplex PCR; TCRdb keeps in-frame clones, though not all of them. The sample has 130,000 or so clones, under 70% seen once. Sequences were obtained from PBMCs. The rearrangement joins TRBV15 to TRBJ2-1; 9 bases fit TRBD1. This TCR derives from a man younger than 35 in good health and CMV-seronegative. CDR3 residues: CATISDRGNEQFF. The CDR3 region has the DNA TGTGCCACCATCTCGGACAGGGGCAATGAGCAGTTCTTC.